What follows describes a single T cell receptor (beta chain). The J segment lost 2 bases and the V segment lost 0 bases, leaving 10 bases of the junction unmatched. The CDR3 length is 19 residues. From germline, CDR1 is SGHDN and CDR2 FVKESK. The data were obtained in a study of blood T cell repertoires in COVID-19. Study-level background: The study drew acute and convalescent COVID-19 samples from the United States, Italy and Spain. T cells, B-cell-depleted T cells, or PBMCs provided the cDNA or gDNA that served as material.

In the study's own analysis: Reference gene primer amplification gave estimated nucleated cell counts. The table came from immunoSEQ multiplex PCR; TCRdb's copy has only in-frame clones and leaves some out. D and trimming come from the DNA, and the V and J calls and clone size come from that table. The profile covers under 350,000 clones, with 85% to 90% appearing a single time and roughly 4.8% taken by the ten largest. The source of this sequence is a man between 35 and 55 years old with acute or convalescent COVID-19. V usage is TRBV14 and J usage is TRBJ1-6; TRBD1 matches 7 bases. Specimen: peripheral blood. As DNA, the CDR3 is TGTGCCAGCAGCCAAGATATCAGGAGGGGGCCAACCTATAATTCACCCCTCCACTTT. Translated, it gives CASSQDIRRGPTYNSPLHF.